This T cell receptor beta chain was sequenced during a study of vaccination and CD4 T cells after COVID-19. Study details: As control conditions, cultures were given either a CEFX pool serving as positive control, an HIV-1 Nef pool, or no peptide at all.

Sequencing of cultured CD4+ T cell DNA used the Oncomine TCR Beta short-read assay. TCRdb re-analysed the PCR reads in MiXCR, keeping a single row per CDR3 protein. The data show about 25,000 distinct CDR3 sequences, less than 35% seen once. This sample's time point: late sampling 161 to 241 days after vaccination in a few convalescent patients. Sample treatment: approximately nine-day PBMC culture with coronavirus spike peptide pools or control peptides (ViraFEST assay). ViraFEST grew antigen-specific T cells using peptide pools, then sequenced TCRs. The table lists this clonotype with a few counts. No antigen is known for it. Germline CDR1 reads SEHNR; CDR2 reads FQNEAQ (reference sequence). This CDR3 has 12 residues. V lost 5 bases and J 6 bases, leaving 11 bases between the germline ends.

This receptor was identified in a human donor who had recovered from COVID-19. The sequenced sample was CD4+ T cells from blood, cultured in vitro, obtained about 7 months after SARS-CoV-2 vaccination. The chain links TRBV7-9 to TRBJ2-7; either TRBD1 or TRBD2 may supply D (6 bases each). DNA of the CDR3: TGTGCCAGCAGCCGGGGGACACTCGAGCAGTACTTC. This codes for CASSRGTLEQYF.